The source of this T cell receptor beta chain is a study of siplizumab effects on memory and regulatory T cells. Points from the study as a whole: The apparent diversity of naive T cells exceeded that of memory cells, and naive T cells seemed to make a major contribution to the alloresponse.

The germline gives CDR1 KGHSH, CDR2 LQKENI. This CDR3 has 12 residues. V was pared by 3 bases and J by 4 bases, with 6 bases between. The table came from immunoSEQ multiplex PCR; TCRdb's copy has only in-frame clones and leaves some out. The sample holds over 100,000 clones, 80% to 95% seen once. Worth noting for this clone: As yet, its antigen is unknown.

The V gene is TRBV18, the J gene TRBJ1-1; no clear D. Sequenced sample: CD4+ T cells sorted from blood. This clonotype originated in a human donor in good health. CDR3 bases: TGTGCCAGCTCACCTGGGGTCACTGAAGCTTTCTTT. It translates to CASSPGVTEAFF.